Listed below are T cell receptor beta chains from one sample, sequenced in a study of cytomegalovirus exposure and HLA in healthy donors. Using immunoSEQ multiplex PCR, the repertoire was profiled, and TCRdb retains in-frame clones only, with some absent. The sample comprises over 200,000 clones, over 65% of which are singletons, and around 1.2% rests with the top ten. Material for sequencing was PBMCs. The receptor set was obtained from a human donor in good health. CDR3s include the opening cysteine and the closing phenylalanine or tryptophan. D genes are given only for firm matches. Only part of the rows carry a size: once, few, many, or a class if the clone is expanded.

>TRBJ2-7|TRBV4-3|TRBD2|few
TGCGCCAGCAGCCAAGGGGTAGCGGGAGGATCGATCTCCTACGAGCAGTACTTC
CASSQGVAGGSISYEQYF
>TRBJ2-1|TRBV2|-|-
TGTGCCAGCAGTGAAGAGCTTATACGTAGCGGACCCTCCTACAATGAGCAGTTCTTC
CASSEELIRSGPSYNEQFF
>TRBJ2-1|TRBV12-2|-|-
TGTGCAAGTCGCCCCCTCAGCGGGAGGGGTGAGCAGTTCTTC
CASRPLSGRGEQFF
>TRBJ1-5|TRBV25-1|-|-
TGTGCCAGCAGTGACAGGGAGGGCAATCAGCCCCAGCATTTT
CASSDREGNQPQHF
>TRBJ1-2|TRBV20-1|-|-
TGCAGTGCTAGCTCCAACTATGGCTACACCTTC
CSASSNYGYTF
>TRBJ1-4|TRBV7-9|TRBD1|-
TGTTCCAGCAGCGGCCGAACAGGGGGCGGAGGTGAAAAACTGTTTTTT
CSSSGRTGGGGEKLFF
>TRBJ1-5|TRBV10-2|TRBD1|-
TGCGCCAGCAGTGTGTCCGACAGGGGCGCGTTTCAGCCCCAGCATTTT
CASSVSDRGAFQPQHF
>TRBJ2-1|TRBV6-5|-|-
TGTGCCAGCAGTTACTTTCCCCAGGGCTCGACCAATGAGCAGTTCTTC
CASSYFPQGSTNEQFF
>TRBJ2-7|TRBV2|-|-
TGTGCCAGCAGTGGGCTCGAGCAGTACTTC
CASSGLEQYF
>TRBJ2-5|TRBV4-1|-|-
TGCGCCAGCAGCCTCCACGCCGGGCGGGGAGAGACCCAGTACTTC
CASSLHAGRGETQYF
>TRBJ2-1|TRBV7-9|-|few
TGTGCCAGCAGCTTACCACTAGACCTCTACAATGAGCAGTTCTTC
CASSLPLDLYNEQFF
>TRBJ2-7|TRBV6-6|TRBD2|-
TGTGCCAGCAGCCTCTTGGCGGGAGGCTACGAGCAGTACTTC
CASSLLAGGYEQYF
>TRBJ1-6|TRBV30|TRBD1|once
TGTGCCTGGGACAGGGTTTCTTCACCCCTCCACTTT
CAWDRVSSPLHF
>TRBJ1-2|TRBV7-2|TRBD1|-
TGTGCCAGTACAGGGGGCCTCTATGGCTACACCTTC
CASTGGLYGYTF
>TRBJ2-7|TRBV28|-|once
TGTGCCAGCGCCGTCGGGGTGGATTACGAGCAGTACTTC
CASAVGVDYEQYF
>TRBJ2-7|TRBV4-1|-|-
TGCGCCAGCAGCCAAGGGGAGGGGGAGGGTCTCTTCGAGCAGTACTTC
CASSQGEGEGLFEQYF
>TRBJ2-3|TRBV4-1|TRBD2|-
TGCGCCAGCACGGGACTAGCGGGAGGGCTCACAGATACGCAGTATTTT
CASTGLAGGLTDTQYF
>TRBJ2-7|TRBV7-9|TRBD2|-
TGTTCCAGCGGACACAGCGGACTAGCGGGAGGGGTATGGGAGCAGTACTTC
CSSGHSGLAGGVWEQYF
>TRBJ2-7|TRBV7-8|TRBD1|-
TGTGCCAGCAGCCAAGACAGGGTCTACGAGCAGTACTTC
CASSQDRVYEQYF
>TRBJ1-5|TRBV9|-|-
TGTGCCAGCAGCGTAGGCGACAATCAGCCCCAGCATTTT
CASSVGDNQPQHF
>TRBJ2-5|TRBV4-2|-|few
TGTGCCAGCAGCCAAGATGAGGTTACCGGGGAGACCCAGTACTTC
CASSQDEVTGETQYF
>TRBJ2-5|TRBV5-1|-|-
TGCGCCAGCAGCCAAAATCCGGTCGGTCAAGAGACCCAGTACTTC
CASSQNPVGQETQYF
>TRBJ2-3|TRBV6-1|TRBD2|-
TGTGCCAGCAGTGTTGTGAGCGGGAGGGCCCGTTCAGATACGCAGTATTTT
CASSVVSGRARSDTQYF
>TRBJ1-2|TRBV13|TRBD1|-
TGTGCCAGCAGCCTACGTCGGGGACAGGGGGCGCCTGGAGGCTACACCTTC
CASSLRRGQGAPGGYTF
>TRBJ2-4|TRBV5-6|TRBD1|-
TGTGCCAGCAGCTCGGGGCTTACAGGGGTGAAAAACATTCAGTACTTC
CASSSGLTGVKNIQYF
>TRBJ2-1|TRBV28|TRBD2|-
TGTGCCAGCAGCTCCCCTTTAGCGGGATATGAAGAGCAGTTCTTC
CASSSPLAGYEEQFF
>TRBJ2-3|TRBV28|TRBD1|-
TGTGCCAGCAGTTTAAGGCAGGGGGCGCTCGGTTTT
CASSLRQGALGF
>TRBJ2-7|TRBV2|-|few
TGTGCCAGCAGTGAAGCGGGACACAGCTACGAGCAGTACTTC
CASSEAGHSYEQYF
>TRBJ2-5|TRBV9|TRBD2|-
TGTGCCAGCAGCGTCGCCCCTAGCGGGAGGGGGCAAGAGACCCAGTACTTC
CASSVAPSGRGQETQYF
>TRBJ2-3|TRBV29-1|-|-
TGCAGCGTTGAAGATCCCGCCCGGTCTGGGGAACTAGGGTTCACAGATACGCAGTATTTT
CSVEDPARSGELGFTDTQYF
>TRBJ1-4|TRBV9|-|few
TGTGCCAGCAGCGCCACTAGGGCCCTCGTCCCCGGAAAACTGTTTTTT
CASSATRALVPGKLFF
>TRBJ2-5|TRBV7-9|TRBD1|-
TGTGCCAGCACCAACCAGGACAGGGGACAAGAGACCCAGTACTTC
CASTNQDRGQETQYF
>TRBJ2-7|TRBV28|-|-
TGTGCCAGCAGTTTATGGGACAGCCTCTACGAGCAGTACTTC
CASSLWDSLYEQYF
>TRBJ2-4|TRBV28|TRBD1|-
TGTGCCAGCAGTCAACAGGGGGCTAAGGGGGCCAAAAACATTCAGTACTTC
CASSQQGAKGAKNIQYF
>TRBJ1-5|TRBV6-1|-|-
TGTGCCAGCAGGGAATCAGGGCAGCCCCAGCATTTT
CASRESGQPQHF
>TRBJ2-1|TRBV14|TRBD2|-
TGTGCCAGCAGCCCACAAGTGGGGGGGAATGAGCAGTTCTTC
CASSPQVGGNEQFF
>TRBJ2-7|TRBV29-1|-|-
TGCAGCGTTGTACAGTCCTACGAGCAGTACTTC
CSVVQSYEQYF
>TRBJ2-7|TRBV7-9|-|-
TGTGCCAGCAGCTTAGACAGTTCTTATTACGAGCAGTACTTC
CASSLDSSYYEQYF